Listed below are T cell receptor beta chains from one sample, sequenced in a study of blood T cells in healthy people across ages. TCRdb called the 5' RACE reads again in MiXCR, with one record for every CDR3 protein. This table has 1.8 million or so distinct CDR3 sequences, roughly two fifths appearing once. Material for sequencing was blood. Receptors were obtained from a human donor in good health. CDR3s include the opening cysteine and the closing phenylalanine or tryptophan. D genes are given only for firm matches. Size tells how often a clone was seen (once, few, many) or the class of an expanded clone, and some rows leave it out.

length	size	D	V	J	CDR3	DNA
12	many	-	TRBV29-1	TRBJ2-1	CSVGGPYNEQFF	TGCAGCGTTGGTGGGCCCTACAATGAGCAGTTCTTC
14	-	TRBD2	TRBV20-1	TRBJ2-7	CSARDPGGSVEQYF	TGCAGTGCTAGAGATCCGGGAGGGAGCGTCGAGCAGTACTTC
16	-	-	TRBV5-6	TRBJ2-3	CASSVPGRASTDAQYF	TGTGCCAGCAGCGTTCCGGGACGTGCTAGCACAGATGCGCAGTATTTT
14	-	-	TRBV10-3	TRBJ2-3	CAIESSLGTDTQYF	TGTGCCATCGAATCATCGCTCGGGACAGATACGCAGTATTTT
15	few	TRBD2	TRBV7-2	TRBJ2-5	CASSRGLAGVETQYF	TGTGCCAGCAGCCGGGGACTAGCGGGGGTTGAGACCCAGTACTTC
15	few	TRBD2	TRBV4-1	TRBJ2-5	CASSQASGGPETQYF	TGCGCCAGCAGCCAGGCTAGCGGGGGGCCAGAGACCCAGTACTTC
13	few	-	TRBV5-1	TRBJ2-3	CASSKADSGTQYF	TGCGCCAGCAGCAAAGCGGATTCGGGTACGCAGTATTTT
16	few	-	TRBV5-1	TRBJ1-2	CASSLVGSRGDYGYTF	TGCGCCAGCAGCTTGGTGGGTTCCCGGGGGGACTATGGCTACACCTTC
14	-	-	TRBV5-1	TRBJ1-2	CASSWATQNYGYTF	TGCGCCAGCAGCTGGGCAACCCAGAACTATGGCTACACCTTC
16	-	-	TRBV5-1	TRBJ2-5	CASSLDGGFLGETQYF	TGCGCCAGCAGCTTGGATGGGGGTTTTCTGGGAGAGACCCAGTACTTC
14	many	TRBD2	TRBV5-1	TRBJ2-5	CASSLGAGEETQYF	TGTGCCAGCAGCTTAGGAGCGGGGGAAGAGACCCAGTACTTC
17	-	-	TRBV7-2	TRBJ1-5	CASSLAESGLSNQPQHF	TGTGCCAGCAGCTTAGCGGAATCAGGGTTAAGCAATCAGCCCCAGCATTTT
15	few	TRBD2	TRBV27	TRBJ2-7	CASSFGTSGAYEQYF	TGTGCCAGCAGTTTCGGGACTAGCGGGGCCTACGAGCAGTACTTC
15	few	-	TRBV5-1	TRBJ2-7	CANSPGTSYSYEQYF	TGCGCCAATAGTCCGGGGACCTCGTACTCCTACGAGCAGTACTTC
14	few	-	TRBV7-9	TRBJ2-7	CASSLARTPYEQYF	TGTGCCAGCAGCTTAGCCCGGACACCCTACGAGCAGTACTTC
16	-	TRBD1	TRBV7-3	TRBJ2-7	CASSQNSGTGAHEQYF	TGTGCCAGCAGCCAGAACTCCGGGACAGGGGCCCACGAGCAGTACTTC
15	-	-	TRBV4-3	TRBJ1-5	CASSQVASFGQPQHF	TGCGCCAGCAGCCAAGTTGCCAGTTTTGGTCAGCCCCAGCATTTT
13	once	-	TRBV20-1	TRBJ1-5	CSARGEVGSPQHF	TGCAGTGCTAGAGGGGAGGTTGGGTCGCCCCAGCATTTT
16	-	-	TRBV9	TRBJ2-3	CASSDYHLEGSDTQYF	TGTGCCAGCAGCGACTATCACCTGGAGGGTTCGGATACGCAGTATTTT
14	-	TRBD1	TRBV20-1	TRBJ1-1	CSAYTDRGKTEAFF	TGCAGTGCTTATACTGACAGGGGAAAGACTGAAGCTTTCTTT
16	-	-	TRBV16	TRBJ2-1	CASSQFRLSAYNEQFF	TGTGCCAGCAGCCAATTTAGACTTAGTGCCTACAATGAGCAGTTCTTC
13	-	-	TRBV6-6	TRBJ1-3	CASSGFSGNTIYF	TGTGCCAGCAGCGGTTTCTCTGGAAACACCATATATTTT
15	few	-	TRBV6-5	TRBJ1-6	CASSTTDPYNSPLHF	TGTGCCAGCAGTACGACAGACCCCTATAATTCACCCCTCCACTTT
16	few	TRBD2	TRBV7-9	TRBJ2-1	CASSRTTSGGADEQFF	TGTGCCAGCAGTAGAACCACTAGCGGGGGGGCTGATGAGCAGTTCTTC
18	-	TRBD2	TRBV6-1	TRBJ2-3	CANSEGLAGRKGKDSQYF	TGTGCCAACAGTGAAGGGCTAGCGGGGAGGAAGGGAAAGGATTCGCAGTATTTT
14	-	-	TRBV4-2	TRBJ2-1	CASSQDYSITEQFF	TGTGCCAGCAGCCAAGATTACAGCATAACTGAGCAGTTCTTC
18	-	TRBD1	TRBV4-3	TRBJ1-1	CASTRSDRGPDRSTEAFF	TGCGCCAGCACCAGATCCGACAGGGGGCCGGATCGGAGCACTGAAGCTTTCTTT
14	-	TRBD1	TRBV20-1	TRBJ1-2	CSANMGDRAKGYTF	TGCAGTGCTAACATGGGGGACAGGGCGAAGGGCTACACCTTC
16	-	TRBD1	TRBV4-2	TRBJ2-2	CASSQDPGQGSGELFF	TGTGCCAGCAGCCAAGACCCGGGACAGGGCTCCGGGGAGCTGTTTTTT
15	few	TRBD1	TRBV25-1	TRBJ2-7	CASSDPTGGSYEQYF	TGTGCCAGCAGTGACCCGACAGGGGGTTCCTACGAGCAGTACTTC
17	-	-	TRBV5-6	TRBJ2-5	CASSFQESGWAQETQYF	TGTGCCAGCAGCTTCCAGGAGTCAGGATGGGCACAAGAGACCCAGTACTTC
16	-	-	TRBV3-1	TRBJ1-2	CASSQNHGGTAYGYTF	TGTGCCAGCAGCCAAAACCATGGCGGGACCGCATATGGCTACACCTTC
21	-	-	TRBV11-2	TRBJ2-6	CASRRKFERQIPSSGANVLTF	TGTGCCAGCAGACGGAAATTCGAGAGACAGATTCCTAGCTCTGGGGCCAACGTCCTGACTTTC
14	-	TRBD1	TRBV28	TRBJ1-2	CASSSGQVWNGYTF	TGTGCCAGCAGTTCCGGACAGGTTTGGAATGGCTACACCTTC
15	-	TRBD1	TRBV5-1	TRBJ2-7	CASSLGQGVIYEQYF	TGCGCCAGCAGCTTGGGACAGGGAGTAATCTACGAGCAGTACTTC
13	-	-	TRBV12-3/TRBV12-4	TRBJ1-2	CASSLQVNYGCTF	TGTGCCAGCAGTCTCCAGGTGAACTATGGCTGCACCTTC
15	few	-	TRBV28	TRBJ1-1	CASSDHRSGDTEAFF	TGTGCCAGCAGTGACCACCGGTCCGGGGACACTGAAGCTTTCTTT
15	-	-	TRBV12-3/TRBV12-4	TRBJ1-2	CASSPLLQGPFGYTF	TGTGCCAGCAGTCCTTTATTGCAGGGTCCCTTTGGCTACACCTTC
14	once	-	TRBV24-1	TRBJ1-5	CATSPMGDYQPQHF	TGTGCCACCAGCCCGATGGGGGATTATCAGCCCCAGCATTTT
12	few	-	TRBV20-1	TRBJ2-7	CSAGRQSYEQYF	TGCAGTGCTGGAAGACAGTCCTACGAGCAGTACTTC
14	few	-	TRBV3-1	TRBJ2-5	CASSLLSGSETQYF	TGTGCCAGCAGCCTGTTGAGCGGATCGGAGACCCAGTACTTC
15	-	TRBD2	TRBV5-1	TRBJ2-1	CASSWEGTSNNEQFF	TGCGCCAGCAGCTGGGAAGGGACTAGTAACAATGAGCAGTTCTTC